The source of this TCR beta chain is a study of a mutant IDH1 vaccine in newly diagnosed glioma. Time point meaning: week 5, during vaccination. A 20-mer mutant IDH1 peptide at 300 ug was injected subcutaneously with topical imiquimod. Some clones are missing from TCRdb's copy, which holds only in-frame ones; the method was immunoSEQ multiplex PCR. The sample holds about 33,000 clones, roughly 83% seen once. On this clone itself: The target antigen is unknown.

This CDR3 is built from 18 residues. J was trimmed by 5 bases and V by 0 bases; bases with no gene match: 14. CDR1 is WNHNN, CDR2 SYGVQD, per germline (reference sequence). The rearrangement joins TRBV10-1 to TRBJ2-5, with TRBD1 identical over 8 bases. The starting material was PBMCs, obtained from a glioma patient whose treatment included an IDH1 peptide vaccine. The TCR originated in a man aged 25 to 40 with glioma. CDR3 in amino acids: CASSESGFPTGERETQYF. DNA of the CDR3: TGCGCCAGCAGTGAGTCGGGATTTCCGACAGGGGAGAGGGAGACCCAGTACTTC.